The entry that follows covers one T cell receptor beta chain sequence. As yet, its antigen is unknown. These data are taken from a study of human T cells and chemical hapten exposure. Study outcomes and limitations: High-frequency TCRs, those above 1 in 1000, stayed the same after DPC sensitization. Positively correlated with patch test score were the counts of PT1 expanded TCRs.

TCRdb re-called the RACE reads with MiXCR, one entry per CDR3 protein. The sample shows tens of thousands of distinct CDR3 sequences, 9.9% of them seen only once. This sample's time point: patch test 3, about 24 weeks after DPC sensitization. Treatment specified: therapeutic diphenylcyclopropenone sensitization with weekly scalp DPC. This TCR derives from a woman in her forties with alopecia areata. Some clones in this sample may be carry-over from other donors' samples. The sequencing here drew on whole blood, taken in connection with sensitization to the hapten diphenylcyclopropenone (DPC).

The CDR3: CASSLTGQNTEAFF. CDR3 DNA sequence: TGTGCCAGCAGCTTGACAGGGCAGAACACTGAAGCTTTCTTT. This chain joins TRBV7-9 and TRBJ1-1; 7 nucleotides align to TRBD1. Trimming at V came to 3 bases and at J to 1 base, leaving 2 bases not matched to a gene. Germline V gene lookup returns CDR1 SEHNR and CDR2 FQNEAQ (reference sequence). The CDR3 is made up of 14 amino acids.